Listed below are T cell receptor beta chains from one sample, sequenced in a study of cytomegalovirus exposure and HLA in healthy donors. TCRdb's table, derived via immunoSEQ multiplex PCR, lists solely in-frame clones and lacks some. The data hold about 160,000 clones, with over 70% observed a single time. The specimen was PBMCs. Receptors originate from a middle-aged woman in good health and CMV-seropositive. The CDR3 runs from the conserved cysteine through the conserved F or W. The D gene is left open where the match is weak. Size is stated for part of the rows, as once, few or many counts, or as a class when the clone is expanded.

v_call: TRBV7-9; j_call: TRBJ1-2; clone_size: -; d_call: -; cdr3_nt: TGTTCCAGCAGCTTAGGCAGTTCCTATGGCTACACCTTC; cdr3_aa: CSSSLGSSYGYTF
v_call: TRBV7-8; j_call: TRBJ2-2; clone_size: -; d_call: -; cdr3_nt: TGTGCCAGCAGCCAACGTGGGGGCGCGAGAACCGGGGAGCTGTTTTTT; cdr3_aa: CASSQRGGARTGELFF
v_call: TRBV5-1; j_call: TRBJ1-6; clone_size: -; d_call: -; cdr3_nt: TGCGCCAGCAGCTTGGGGACTTTCAACCTGAATTCACCCCTCCACTTT; cdr3_aa: CASSLGTFNLNSPLHF
v_call: TRBV4-1; j_call: TRBJ2-7; clone_size: -; d_call: TRBD1; cdr3_nt: TGCGCCAGCAGCCAAGAAGGACAGGGGGCGTCGGAGCAGTACTTC; cdr3_aa: CASSQEGQGASEQYF
v_call: TRBV28; j_call: TRBJ1-5; clone_size: -; d_call: -; cdr3_nt: TGTGCCAGCAGTTTGGCTCACAGGGTCGGTCAGCCCCAGCATTTT; cdr3_aa: CASSLAHRVGQPQHF
v_call: TRBV4-2; j_call: TRBJ1-1; clone_size: -; d_call: -; cdr3_nt: TGTGCCAGCACCCCTTGGAGGGGCGACACTGAAGCTTTCTTT; cdr3_aa: CASTPWRGDTEAFF
v_call: TRBV10-2; j_call: TRBJ1-4; clone_size: -; d_call: -; cdr3_nt: TGCGCCAGCAAAGAGGGCGTAAAACTGTTTTTT; cdr3_aa: CASKEGVKLFF
v_call: TRBV5-5; j_call: TRBJ2-2; clone_size: -; d_call: TRBD2; cdr3_nt: TGTGCCAGCAGCGCAACTAGCGAAAACTTCATGAACACCGGGGAGCTGTTTTTT; cdr3_aa: CASSATSENFMNTGELFF
v_call: TRBV11-2; j_call: TRBJ2-4; clone_size: -; d_call: -; cdr3_nt: TGTGCCAGCAGCCCCAGGAGGAACATTCAGTACTTC; cdr3_aa: CASSPRRNIQYF
v_call: TRBV5-5; j_call: TRBJ2-1; clone_size: -; d_call: -; cdr3_nt: TGTGCCAGCAGCGCTAGGGGGGGGACCTCCTACAATGAGCAGTTCTTC; cdr3_aa: CASSARGGTSYNEQFF
v_call: TRBV6-5; j_call: TRBJ2-1; clone_size: -; d_call: TRBD2; cdr3_nt: TGTGCCAGCAGTTACTCGACTAGCTCCGTCCGTGAGCAGTTCTTC; cdr3_aa: CASSYSTSSVREQFF
v_call: TRBV11-2; j_call: TRBJ2-1; clone_size: few; d_call: -; cdr3_nt: TGTGCCAGCAGCCGAAGCCTAGTCGTGTTCTTC; cdr3_aa: CASSRSLVVFF
v_call: TRBV6-5; j_call: TRBJ1-6; clone_size: -; d_call: -; cdr3_nt: TGTGCCAGCACGCGGCGGGGGGCCTATAATTCACCCTTCCACTTT; cdr3_aa: CASTRRGAYNSPFHF
v_call: TRBV7-6; j_call: TRBJ1-4; clone_size: -; d_call: TRBD1; cdr3_nt: TGTGCCAGCAGCTTACAGGGGGGAAATGAAAAACTGTTTTTT; cdr3_aa: CASSLQGGNEKLFF
v_call: TRBV4-1; j_call: TRBJ2-2; clone_size: few; d_call: -; cdr3_nt: TGCGCCAGCAGCCATCGGGAGTACACCGGGGAGCTGTTTTTT; cdr3_aa: CASSHREYTGELFF
v_call: TRBV7-2; j_call: TRBJ2-2; clone_size: few; d_call: -; cdr3_nt: TGTGCCAGCAGCTTAGTTCGTGGGGAGCTGTTTTTT; cdr3_aa: CASSLVRGELFF